This T cell receptor beta chain emerged from a study of cytomegalovirus exposure and HLA in healthy donors (dated by TCRdb to about 2017). Describing the broader study: An earlier analysis of about 530 of the donors reported 276 Gb of sequence data and 95 million to 120 million unique TCR beta sequences obtained from roughly 180 million T cells. About 280 gigabases of sequencing data and 80 million or so unique TCR sequences were included in an early release covering about 700 HLA-typed donors. Of the roughly 400 genotyped donors, approximately 83% fell in the genetic ancestry cluster associated with self-reported Caucasian donors. The study aimed to test whether signatures of past pathogen exposure could be identified by cataloging public T cell receptors. The study used immunosequencing to profile the T cell repertoires of 670 or so subjects and linked those repertoires to cytomegalovirus serostatus. Along with the approximately 670-subject first cohort, a separate validation cohort of approximately 110 different subjects was used. To predict cytomegalovirus infection status, the study combined high-throughput TCR immunosequencing, statistical association of individual TCRs with disease status, and machine learning. In a later analysis, previously published TCR beta repertoires from roughly 710 donors were re-analyzed and high-resolution HLA genotyping was added so that TCR occurrence patterns could be studied. Rather than using new phenotypic data, the later analysis identified candidate immune exposures from TCR beta sequences and from how often those sequences occurred across donors. An earlier analysis of some 500 of the donors used high-throughput TCR beta sequencing to judge whether each TCR beta V gene segment behaved as functional or pseudogenic. Alongside the repertoire data, information on donor age, sex, ethnicity and CMV serostatus was compiled. A later genetic analysis used genome-wide SNP genotypes for about 65% of the roughly 700 donors, treating that subset as a discovery cohort. All discovery cohort repertoires had been generated using a single sequencing platform. Both class I and class II loci were covered by HLA typing, at four-digit resolution. The number of typed donors differed by locus: 629-630 for A, B, C, DRB1 and DQB1; 500 to 550 for DQA1; 606 for DPA1; and around 490 for DPB1. Because of strong linkage in the cohort, four or five DR-DQ haplotypes were treated as single units for association and clustering. Among roughly 400 genotyped donors of the cohort, an average of approximately 200,000 unique TCR beta nucleotide sequences was sequenced per donor, of which roughly 17% were non-productive.

There are a few counts of this clone. Its antigen is not yet known. Base qualities were left out, and no much larger clone turns up one base away. What the work shows at the level of the full study, not this receptor alone: In a later analysis, HLA-associated TCR beta chains were found to be more clonally expanded and to have lower generation probabilities than equally common non-associated chains. Specific HLA alleles were associated with roughly 16,000 TCR beta sequences at a false discovery rate of 0.05 in a later analysis. A later analysis found that TCR association rates varied across HLA loci, with DRB1 alleles showing the most associated TCRs and HLA-C alleles the fewest. The presence/absence analyses assumed that sequencing depth was roughly uniform across donors, and that assumption may not be true. In a later analysis, most CMV-associated TCR beta chains were found to appear HLA-restricted, with HLA associations seemingly driven largely by CMV exposure. A later genetic analysis reported fewer N-insertions in productive TCRs among donors in an Asian-associated ancestry cluster than the roughly 700-donor mean. CMV serostatus was the only immune exposure information available for the cohort. Some IMGT-functional V segments, including TRBV6-2 and TRBV6-3, could not be distinguished by the 87-base-pair reads and were therefore excluded. It was suggested by the authors that the approach could potentially be generalized to other disease states and immunological phenotypes. While some public TCRs were present in many individuals, most TCR sequences turned up only very rarely across donors. The classifier was reported to diagnose cytomegalovirus status with high specificity and sensitivity in both the original and validation cohorts. Assigning TCR associations to individual alleles was difficult when HLA alleles, especially DR and DQ, strongly co-occurred. A further reported finding was that TCR beta sequences accurately predicted the HLA-A and HLA-B alleles for most subjects in the first cohort. Correlated functional status among segregating V segments might reflect linkage disequilibrium, but an unknown experimental factor could not be ruled out. The cohort was sequenced for TCR beta chains only, and without alpha or paired-chain data the features that could be detected were limited. The earlier analysis of 450 to 700 of the donors excluded some 15 rarely observed V segments, including chromosome 9 orphons, because counts were too low. In vitro tests confirmed that a few of the cytomegalovirus-associated TCR beta chains recognize cytomegalovirus antigens. Because HLA typing was unavailable for some donors at each locus, only the typed subset was used in association tests. The study gave a list of 150 to 200 TCR beta chains associated with cytomegalovirus. A group of highly shared sequence variants was considered likely to be a technical artifact of the sequencing pipeline. According to a later analysis, parvovirus B19, influenza, CMV and Epstein-Barr virus appeared linked to several top co-occurrence clusters. A later genetic analysis associated a missense DCLRE1C variant with V-gene and J-gene trimming of TCR beta chains, and an independent cohort replicated the association. An earlier analysis of 587 of the donors showed that most TCR beta V segments appeared in productive rearrangements either about 87% or about 30% of the time, which broadly matched IMGT annotations.

The cohort was made up of roughly 670 healthy bone marrow donors. Cohort members were all nominally healthy when sampled, although unrecorded immune exposures were likely present. The donor was CMV seropositive and belonged to the group of 250 to 350 seropositive cohort members. Each donor provided a peripheral blood sample, and peripheral blood mononuclear cells were used for TCR beta sequencing. Genomic DNA extraction from the blood cell samples was performed with the Qiagen DNeasy Blood Extraction Kit. The CDR3 has 15 amino acids, counting the end cysteine and phenylalanine. Kept here is only the CDR3 DNA, which spans 45 bases and is read in frame from base 1. Clipping removes 4 bases from V and 4 bases from J, with 6 as the unmatched junction base count. According to the germline V gene, CDR1 reads SGHDN and CDR2 reads FVKESK. Libraries were prepared through the immunoSEQ multiplex PCR assay. The multiplex PCR relied on a mix of 60 forward primers for TCR Vbeta segments and 13 reverse primers for TCR Jbeta segments. The CDR3 region of rearranged TCR beta genes was amplified from genomic DNA by a multiplex PCR assay. On the Illumina HiSeq System, the amplified TCR beta libraries were sequenced as 87-base-pair reads. The study's own analysis went as follows. A later analysis counted about 82 million unique TCR beta chains across the 600 to 850 repertoires, and some 11 million of these chains were shared by at least two donors. A nearest-neighbor algorithm error-corrected the raw reads and collapsed the reads into unique sequences, merging closely related sequences to remove PCR and sequencing errors. CDR3 sequences were aligned to IMGT reference sequences to assign V, D and J gene segments. For a sequence to be retained, at least a six-nucleotide match to both a V gene segment and a J gene segment was required. Rearrangements were called productive when the CDR3 lacked stop codons and stayed in frame with V and J; all others were non-productive. Following IMGT convention, CDR3 was defined as the stretch from the second conserved V-encoded cysteine up to the conserved J-encoded phenylalanine. In an earlier analysis of around 570 of the donors, sequences lacking an unambiguous match to a single V gene segment were excluded. An earlier analysis of 450 to 650 of the donors called V segments functional above 56.7% productive rearrangements and segregating when the between-donor standard deviation exceeded 5%. A statistical classification framework was developed to diagnose cytomegalovirus status using the catalog of TCR beta chain sequences. In a later analysis, TCR nucleotide sequences were compared against IMGT/GENE-DB human TR gene sequences so that V and J genes could be assigned. A later analysis assigned CDR3 sequences and most-parsimonious VDJ recombination scenarios with the TCRdist pipeline. In a later analysis, each TCR beta chain was defined by its CDR3 amino acid sequence together with its V-gene family, and reads without a unique V-gene family were excluded. In a later analysis, 500 to 650 highly shared, low-generation-probability nucleotide sequences were removed to address suspected cross-contamination and a sequencing artifact. For each public chain, a later analysis derived a clonal expansion index from normalized ranks of inferred template counts within each repertoire. In a later analysis, generation probabilities were computed with a VDJ recombination model fitted to out-of-frame rearrangements, and the resulting probabilities were checked against IGoR. In a later analysis, TCR-TCR, TCR-HLA and TCR-CMV co-occurrence was scored with hypergeometric tests, and a repertoire-size bias correction was applied to TCR pairs. A later analysis estimated false discovery rates by permuting HLA or CMV assignments 20 times. In a later analysis, co-occurring TCRs were grouped using DBSCAN, and TCRdist sequence similarity was added for clustering within HLA-allele-positive subsets. For co-occurrence clustering, repertoires with fewer than 30,000 or more than 120,000 public chains were excluded, along with roughly 5 repertoires with anomalous nucleotide sharing. TCRdb provides this immuneACCESS table in a form limited to in-frame rearrangements. Some clones are lacking; in checked studies, under half of them reflect an unresolved V gene, and why the rest are absent is not known. V, J and clone size are those of that table, while D and trimming were read from the DNA. The sample profile shows 150,000 to 200,000 clones; 80% to 90% of them were found once. The ten largest clonotypes hold about 9.3% of the sample.

The chain is assembled from TRBV14 and TRBJ2-1; 8 of the junction bases match TRBD2. Sequencing was carried out using PBMCs. The receptor was derived from a man between 18 and 29 years old in good health and CMV-seropositive. The bases read TGTGCCAGCAGCCGACGGACTAGCTTTTACAATGAGCAGTTCTTC. This translates into CASSRRTSFYNEQFF.